What follows are 12 T cell receptor beta chains derived from one specimen sequenced in a study of T cell responses to AZD1222 COVID-19 vaccine (dated by TCRdb to the early 2020s). The time point label for this specimen denotes: about 28 days (+/-7) after the second vaccine dose. Libraries were prepared through the immunoSEQ multiplex PCR assay. TCRdb mirrors the immuneACCESS table, restricted to in-frame sequences. Some clones are absent from its copies; in checked studies, under half trace to an unresolved V gene, and the reason for the others is unknown. The sample has around 130,000 clones on record, approximately 90% of them singletons. The top ten hold roughly 3.1% of the sample. The specimen was peripheral blood, collected 28 days after the second AZD1222 dose. Receptor source: an adult who received the AZD1222 COVID-19 vaccine.

This sequence joins TRBV6-2 or TRBV6-3 and TRBJ2-3, with no clear D. V was pared by 0 bases and J by 2 bases, with 6 bases between. The length of the CDR3 is 14 residues. From germline, CDR1 is MNHEY and CDR2 SVGEGT. CDR3 sequence: CASSYSAYTDTQYF. CDR3 nucleotides: TGTGCCAGCAGTTACTCCGCATACACAGATACGCAGTATTTT.

This chain joins TRBV2 and TRBJ1-4, with D perhaps TRBD1 (6 bases). V shed 4 bases and J shed 8 bases, with 14 bases lying between them. The germline V gene encodes CDR1 SNHLY and CDR2 FYNNEI. The CDR3 has 14 residues. The CDR3 region is CASSVRGAREKLFF. The CDR3 nucleotides read TGTGCCAGCAGTGTGAGGGGGGCCAGGGAAAAACTGTTTTTT. Full variable domain (remainder filled in from reference TRBV2 and TRBJ1-4): EPEVTQTPSHQVTQMGQEVILRCVPISNHLYFYWYRQILGQKVEFLVSFYNNEISEKSEIFDDQFSVERPDGSNFTLKIRSTKLEDSAMYFCASSVRGAREKLFFGSGTQLSVL.

The chain employs TRBV29-1 and TRBJ2-5, with no clear D. Germline lookup yields CDR1 SQVTM and CDR2 ANQGSEA. The length of the CDR3 is 12 residues. Trimming took 4 bases from V and 0 from J, leaving 6 bases between them. The CDR3 loop is CSVGRHQETQYF. The CDR3 DNA sequence: TGCAGCGTTGGTCGCCACCAAGAGACCCAGTACTTC.

The rearrangement uses TRBV7-6 and TRBJ2-7; no definite D call. The CDR3 is 13 residues long. Germline assignment: CDR1 SGHVS and CDR2 FNYEAQ. The ends were cut back, 0 bases at V and 2 bases at J, with 5 bases in the middle. CDR3 in DNA: TGTGCCAGCAGCTTAGCGTCCACCTACGAGCAGTACTTC. This translates into CASSLASTYEQYF.

The J gene is TRBJ2-1, the V gene TRBV27; D is perhaps TRBD1 (6 bases). The CDR3 consists of 14 residues. V was cut by 6 bases and J by 0 bases, with 9 bases left in between. Germline CDR1 MNHEY, CDR2 SMNVEV (reference sequence). The CDR3 here is CASRQGTSYNEQFF. In nucleotides, the CDR3 is TGTGCCAGCAGGCAGGGGACCTCCTACAATGAGCAGTTCTTC.

The V call is TRBV6-1, the J call TRBJ1-4; D is perhaps TRBD1 (5 bases). Trimming took off 0 bases at V and 7 bases at J, with 12 bases between the two ends. This CDR3 has 15 residues. Germline V gives CDR1 MNHNS, CDR2 SASEGT. The DNA of the CDR3 is TGTGCCAGCAGTGAAGCCCGGGGCCAATTTGAAAAACTGTTTTTT. It encodes CASSEARGQFEKLFF.

The V gene is TRBV9, the J gene TRBJ1-2; D gene ambiguous. Trimming took off 4 bases at V and 7 bases at J, with 8 bases between the two ends. The CDR3 contains 11 residues. Germline-derived CDR1 and CDR2 are SGDLS and YYNGEE. CDR3 loop: CASSSRSGYTF. In DNA, the CDR3 is TGTGCCAGCAGCAGTAGAAGTGGCTACACCTTC.

V usage is TRBV12-3 or TRBV12-4 and J usage is TRBJ2-5; 7 nucleotides agree with TRBD2. Germline trimming cut 2 bases from V and 5 bases from J; bases unmatched to any gene: 2. There are 13 residues in the CDR3. DNA of the CDR3: TGTGCCAGCAGTTTATTTAGCGGGGAGACCCAGTACTTC. Translating it yields CASSLFSGETQYF.

This clone was found a few times. V and J are TRBV18 and TRBJ2-5; 7 nucleotides match TRBD2. With 2 bases clipped from V and 5 bases from J, the junction kept 11 bases outside the gene matches. The CDR3 is 16 residues long. Per germline, CDR1 KGHSH and CDR2 LQKENI. The CDR3, as DNA: TGTGCCAGCTCACCAAGTAGGTCTAGCGGCCATGAGACCCAGTACTTC. Amino acid sequence: CASSPSRSSGHETQYF.

The chain carries TRBV5-1 and TRBJ2-3; D may be TRBD2 (5 bases). V was shortened by 0 bases and J by 3 bases, with 11 bases between the two germline ends. Germline CDR1 SGHRS, CDR2 YFSETQ. The CDR3 has 15 residues. CDR3 amino acids: CASSLDPSGTDTQYF. In DNA form, the CDR3 reads TGCGCCAGCAGCTTGGACCCCAGCGGTACAGATACGCAGTATTTT.

The chain combines TRBV5-5 with TRBJ2-7; TRBD1 matches 7 bases. The CDR3 is made up of 13 amino acids. J gave up 5 bases and V 5 bases, and 7 bases lay outside the gene matches. The germline V gene encodes CDR1 SGHKS and CDR2 YYEKEE (reference sequence). Written as DNA, the CDR3 is TGTGCCAGCAGTCGAGACAGGGACCACGAGCAGTACTTC. As protein: CASSRDRDHEQYF. Full variable domain (outside the CDR3, taken from reference TRBV5-5 and TRBJ2-7): DAGVTQSPTHLIKTRGQQVTLRCSPISGHKSVSWYQQVLGQGPQFIFQYYEKEERGRGNFPDRFSARQFPNYSSELNVNALLLGDSALYLCASSRDRDHEQYFGPGTRLTVT.

The gene calls are TRBV3-1 (or the pseudogene TRBV3-2) and TRBJ1-2, with D hard to call. The V end lost 1 base, the J end lost 4 bases, and 10 bases lay between the germline ends. The CDR3 spans 14 residues. Germline CDR1 is LGHDT and CDR2 is YNNKEL (reference sequence). Here the CDR3 reads CASSQVGNTYGYTF. Written as DNA, the CDR3 is TGTGCCAGCAGCCAAGTCGGGAACACCTATGGCTACACCTTC.